This TCR beta chain was documented in a study of blood T cell repertoires in COVID-19. Study-level information: Spain, Italy and the United States supplied samples that represented acute and convalescent COVID-19.

In the original workflow: Estimates of nucleated cell counts were drawn from the amplification of reference gene primers. Data came from immunoSEQ multiplex PCR; TCRdb stores just in-frame clones and leaves some out. The V and J calls and clone size were taken over from that table, and D and trimming were inferred from the DNA. The sample records more than 45,000 clones, 75% to 90% being singletons. CDR1 is LGHDT, CDR2 YNNKEL, per germline (reference sequence). Trimming left V 0 bases short and J 4 bases short, with 12 bases between. The CDR3 consists of 15 residues. This clone was seen a few times. Sequenced material: peripheral blood. This sequence joins TRBV3-1 (or the pseudogene TRBV3-2) and TRBJ2-5; perhaps TRBD2 as D (6 bases). This sequence originates from a woman older than 75 with COVID-19, enrolled during active disease. Here the CDR3 reads CASSQEGLPTETQYF. Here the CDR3 DNA reads TGTGCCAGCAGCCAAGAGGGACTTCCGACAGAGACCCAGTACTTC.